This T cell receptor (beta chain) was recorded in a study of T cells in Graves' hyperthyroidism and ophthalmopathy. The CDR3 regions of TCR beta were amplified from RNA transcripts. First-round RT-PCR of the TCR CDR3 relied on the HTBI primer set. TCRdb itself ran the multiplex PCR reads through MiXCR, one entry per CDR3 protein. The table includes 75,000 to 100,000 distinct CDR3 sequences, approximately 40% detected once. This clonotype was seen at least ten times. The CDR3 is 13 residues long. V shed 10 bases, J shed 3 bases, and the junction held 5 bases outside the gene matches. Germline CDR1 MGHRA, CDR2 YSYEKL.

The sample consisted of peripheral blood or thyroid tissue (not recorded which). The chain is built from TRBV4-1 and TRBJ1-4, with TRBD1 identical over 7 bases. The receptor comes from a woman aged 30 to 39 with Graves' hyperthyroidism. The CDR3 sequence is CANTTGSNEKLFF. CDR3 DNA sequence: TGCGCCAATACGACAGGGTCTAATGAAAAACTGTTTTTT.